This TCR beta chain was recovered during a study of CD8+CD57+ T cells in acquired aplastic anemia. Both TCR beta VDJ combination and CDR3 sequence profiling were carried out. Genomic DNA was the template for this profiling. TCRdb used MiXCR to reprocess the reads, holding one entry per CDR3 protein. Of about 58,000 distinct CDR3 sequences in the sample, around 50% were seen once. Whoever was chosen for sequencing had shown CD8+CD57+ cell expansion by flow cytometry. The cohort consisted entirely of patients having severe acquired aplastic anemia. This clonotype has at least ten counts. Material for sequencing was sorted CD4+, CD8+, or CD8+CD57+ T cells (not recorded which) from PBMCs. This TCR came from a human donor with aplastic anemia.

The CDR3 is CASLSWDRGREQYF. For the CDR3, the DNA is TGTGCCTCCTTGTCCTGGGACAGGGGTCGGGAGCAGTACTTC. The V call is TRBV6-2 or TRBV6-3, the J call TRBJ2-7, with 10 bases matching TRBD1. CDR1 MNHEY and CDR2 SVGEGT come from the germline V gene. V was pared by 11 bases and J by 7 bases, with 14 bases of the junction left unmatched. There are 14 residues in the CDR3.